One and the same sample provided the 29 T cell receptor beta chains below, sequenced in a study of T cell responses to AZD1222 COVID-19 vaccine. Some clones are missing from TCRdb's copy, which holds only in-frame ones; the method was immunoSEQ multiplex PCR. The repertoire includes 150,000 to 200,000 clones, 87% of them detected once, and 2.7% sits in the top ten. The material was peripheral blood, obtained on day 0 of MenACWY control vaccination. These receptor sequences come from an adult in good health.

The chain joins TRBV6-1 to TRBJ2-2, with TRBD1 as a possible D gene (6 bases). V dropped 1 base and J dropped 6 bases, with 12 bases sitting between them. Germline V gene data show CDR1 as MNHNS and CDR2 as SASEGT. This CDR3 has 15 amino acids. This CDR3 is CASSEVQGVAGELFF. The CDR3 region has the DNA TGTGCCAGCAGTGAAGTACAGGGTGTGGCCGGGGAGCTGTTTTTT.

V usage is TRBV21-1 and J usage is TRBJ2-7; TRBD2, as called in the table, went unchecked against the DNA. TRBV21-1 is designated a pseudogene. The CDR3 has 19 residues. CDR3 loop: CASSCNRGLAGPKLSEQYF. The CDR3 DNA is TGTGCCAGCAGCTGTAACCGAGGACTAGCGGGTCCGAAATTAAGCGAGCAGTACTTC.

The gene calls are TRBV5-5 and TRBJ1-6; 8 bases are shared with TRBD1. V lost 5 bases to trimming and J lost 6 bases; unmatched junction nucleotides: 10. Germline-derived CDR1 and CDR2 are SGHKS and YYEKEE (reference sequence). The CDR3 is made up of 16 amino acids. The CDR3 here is CASRLEPGQGNSPLHF. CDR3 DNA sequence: TGTGCCAGCAGACTGGAGCCAGGACAGGGTAATTCACCCCTCCACTTT.

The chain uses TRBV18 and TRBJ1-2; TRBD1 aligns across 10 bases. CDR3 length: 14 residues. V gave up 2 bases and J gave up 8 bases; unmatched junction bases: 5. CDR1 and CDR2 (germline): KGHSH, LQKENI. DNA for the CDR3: TGTGCCAGCTCACCAACCGGGACAGGGGAAGGCTACACCTTC. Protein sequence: CASSPTGTGEGYTF.

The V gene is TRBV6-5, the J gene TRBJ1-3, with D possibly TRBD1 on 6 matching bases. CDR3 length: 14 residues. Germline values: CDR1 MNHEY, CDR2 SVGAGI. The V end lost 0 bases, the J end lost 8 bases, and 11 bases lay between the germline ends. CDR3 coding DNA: TGTGCCAGCAGTTACTCTACAGGGAAGGACACCATATATTTT. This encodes CASSYSTGKDTIYF.

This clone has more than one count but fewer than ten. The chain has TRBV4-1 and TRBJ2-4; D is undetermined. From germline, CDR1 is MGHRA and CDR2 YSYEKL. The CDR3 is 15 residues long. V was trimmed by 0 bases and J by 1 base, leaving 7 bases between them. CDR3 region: CASSQEEAAKNIQYF. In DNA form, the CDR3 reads TGCGCCAGCAGCCAAGAAGAGGCTGCCAAAAACATTCAGTACTTC.

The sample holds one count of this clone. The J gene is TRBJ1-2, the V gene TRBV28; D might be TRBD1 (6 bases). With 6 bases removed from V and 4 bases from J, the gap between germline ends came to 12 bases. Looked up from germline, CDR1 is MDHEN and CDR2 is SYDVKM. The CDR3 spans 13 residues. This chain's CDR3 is CASSKDSFYGYTF. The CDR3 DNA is TGTGCCAGCAGCAAGGACAGCTTCTATGGCTACACCTTC.

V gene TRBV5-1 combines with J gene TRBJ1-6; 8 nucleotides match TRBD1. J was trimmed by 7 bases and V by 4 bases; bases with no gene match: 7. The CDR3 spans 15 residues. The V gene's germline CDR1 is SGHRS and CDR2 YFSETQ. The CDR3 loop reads CASSPQGAQNSPLHF. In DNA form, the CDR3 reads TGCGCCAGCAGCCCTCAGGGGGCTCAAAATTCACCCCTCCACTTT.

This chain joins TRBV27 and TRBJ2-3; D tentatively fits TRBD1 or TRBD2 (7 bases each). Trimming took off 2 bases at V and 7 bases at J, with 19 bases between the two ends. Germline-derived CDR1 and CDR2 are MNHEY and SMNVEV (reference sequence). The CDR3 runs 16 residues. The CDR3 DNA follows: TGTGCCAGCAGTTTAGTGGCGGGAGCCAGGGGGAATACGCAGTATTTT. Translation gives CASSLVAGARGNTQYF.

This chain's CDR3 is CAIGAREGPQHF. The CDR3 nucleotides read TGTGCCATCGGGGCACGGGAGGGTCCCCAGCATTTT. The chain recombines TRBV10-3 with TRBJ1-5; weak D call: TRBD1 (5 bases). Germline assignment: CDR1 ENHRY and CDR2 SYGVKD. With 8 bases removed from V and 10 bases from J, the gap between germline ends came to 15 bases. The CDR3 runs 12 residues.

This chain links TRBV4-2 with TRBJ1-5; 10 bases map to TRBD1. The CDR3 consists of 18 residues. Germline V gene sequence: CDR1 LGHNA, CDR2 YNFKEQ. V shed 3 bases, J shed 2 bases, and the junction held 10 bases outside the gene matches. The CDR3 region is CASSHGTGAGVGNQPQHF. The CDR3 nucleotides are TGTGCCAGCAGCCACGGGACAGGGGCGGGAGTTGGCAATCAGCCCCAGCATTTT.

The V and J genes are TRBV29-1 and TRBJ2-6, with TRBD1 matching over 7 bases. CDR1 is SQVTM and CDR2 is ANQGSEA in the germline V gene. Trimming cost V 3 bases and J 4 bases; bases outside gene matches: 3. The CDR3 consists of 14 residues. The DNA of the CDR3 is TGCAGCGTTGAGACAGGGACAGGGGCCAACGTCCTGACTTTC. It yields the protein CSVETGTGANVLTF.

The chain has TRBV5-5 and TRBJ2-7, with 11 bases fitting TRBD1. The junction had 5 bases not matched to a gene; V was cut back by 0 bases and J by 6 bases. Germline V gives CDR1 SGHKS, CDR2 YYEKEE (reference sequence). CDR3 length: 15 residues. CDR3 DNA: TGTGCCAGCAGCTTGGAACTAGGGACAGGGGGCGAGCAGTACTTC. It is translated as CASSLELGTGGEQYF.

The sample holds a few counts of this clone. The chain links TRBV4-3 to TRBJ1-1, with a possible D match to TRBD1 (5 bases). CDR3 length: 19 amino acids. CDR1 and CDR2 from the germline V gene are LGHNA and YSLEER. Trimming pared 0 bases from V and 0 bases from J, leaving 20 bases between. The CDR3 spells CASSQEETAGGLMNTEAFF. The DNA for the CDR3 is TGCGCCAGCAGCCAAGAGGAAACCGCCGGGGGACTAATGAACACTGAAGCTTTCTTT.

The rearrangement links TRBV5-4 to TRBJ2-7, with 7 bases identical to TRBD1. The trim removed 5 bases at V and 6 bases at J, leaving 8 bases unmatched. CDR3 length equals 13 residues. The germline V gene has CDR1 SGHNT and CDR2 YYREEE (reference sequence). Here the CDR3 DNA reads TGTGCCAGCAGTCCTAGACAGGGCTCCGAGCAGTACTTC. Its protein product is CASSPRQGSEQYF.

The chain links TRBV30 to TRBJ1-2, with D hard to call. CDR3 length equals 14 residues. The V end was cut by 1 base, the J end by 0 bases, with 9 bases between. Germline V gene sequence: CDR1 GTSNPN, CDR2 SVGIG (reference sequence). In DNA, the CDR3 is TGTGCCTGGAGTGAGGTCCTAGCTAACTATGGCTACACCTTC. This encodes CAWSEVLANYGYTF.

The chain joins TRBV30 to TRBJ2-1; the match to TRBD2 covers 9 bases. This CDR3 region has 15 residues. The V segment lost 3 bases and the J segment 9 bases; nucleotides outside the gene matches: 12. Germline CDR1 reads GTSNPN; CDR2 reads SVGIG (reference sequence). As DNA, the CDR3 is TGTGCCTGGAGGAGGCGACTAGCGGATTGGGGTGAGCAGTTCTTC. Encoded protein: CAWRRRLADWGEQFF.

The CDR3: CASSSQTGYYEQYF. CDR3 DNA sequence: TGTGCCAGCAGCTCCCAGACGGGATACTACGAGCAGTACTTC. V and J are TRBV7-2 and TRBJ2-7; D might be TRBD2 (5 bases). The V gene's germline CDR1 is SGHTA and CDR2 FQGNSA. Trimming removed 4 bases at V and 3 bases at J, with 13 bases between. This CDR3 comprises 14 residues.

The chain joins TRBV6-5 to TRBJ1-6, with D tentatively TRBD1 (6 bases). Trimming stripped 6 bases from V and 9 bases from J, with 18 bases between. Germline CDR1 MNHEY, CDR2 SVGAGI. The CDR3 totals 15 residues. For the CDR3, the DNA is TGTGCCAGCAGACAGGGTCTCAGTGGCGCTTCACCCCTCCACTTT. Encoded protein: CASRQGLSGASPLHF.

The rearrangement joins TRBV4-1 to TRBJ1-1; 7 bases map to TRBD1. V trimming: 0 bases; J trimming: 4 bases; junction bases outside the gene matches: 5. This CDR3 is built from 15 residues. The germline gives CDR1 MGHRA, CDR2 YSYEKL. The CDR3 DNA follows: TGCGCCAGCAGCCAAGAAGAGGGGGCGAGCACTGAAGCTTTCTTT. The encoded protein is CASSQEEGASTEAFF.

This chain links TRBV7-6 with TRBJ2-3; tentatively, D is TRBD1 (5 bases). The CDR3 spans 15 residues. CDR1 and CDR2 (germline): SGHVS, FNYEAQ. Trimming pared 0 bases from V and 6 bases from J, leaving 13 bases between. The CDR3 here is CASSLASGKADTQYF. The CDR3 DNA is TGTGCCAGCAGCTTAGCGTCAGGGAAGGCCGATACGCAGTATTTT.

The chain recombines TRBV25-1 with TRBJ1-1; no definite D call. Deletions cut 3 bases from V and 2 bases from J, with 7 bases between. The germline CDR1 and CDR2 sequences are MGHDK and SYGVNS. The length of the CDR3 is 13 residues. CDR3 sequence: CASSDVRNTEAFF. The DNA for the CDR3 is TGTGCCAGCAGTGATGTCAGAAACACTGAAGCTTTCTTT.

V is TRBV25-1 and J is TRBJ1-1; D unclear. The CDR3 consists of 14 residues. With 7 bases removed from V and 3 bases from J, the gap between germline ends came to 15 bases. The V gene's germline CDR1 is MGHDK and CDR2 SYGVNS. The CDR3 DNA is TGTGCCAGCAATGACATGCTGCAGGACACTGAAGCTTTCTTT. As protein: CASNDMLQDTEAFF.

The DNA of the CDR3 is TGCAGCGTCGTAACTAGCGGGTTTTACAATGAGCAGTTCTTC. Its translation: CSVVTSGFYNEQFF. This chain connects TRBV29-1 to TRBJ2-1, with TRBD2 matching over 9 bases. The CDR3 has 14 residues. J lost 4 bases, V lost 6 bases, and 7 bases had no gene match. The germline CDR1 and CDR2 sequences are SQVTM and ANQGSEA.

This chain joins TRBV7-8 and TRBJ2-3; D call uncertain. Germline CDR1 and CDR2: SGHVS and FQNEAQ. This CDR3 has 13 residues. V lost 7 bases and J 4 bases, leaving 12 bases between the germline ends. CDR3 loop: CASNSDPPDTQYF. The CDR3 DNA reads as TGTGCCAGCAACTCCGACCCTCCAGATACGCAGTATTTT.

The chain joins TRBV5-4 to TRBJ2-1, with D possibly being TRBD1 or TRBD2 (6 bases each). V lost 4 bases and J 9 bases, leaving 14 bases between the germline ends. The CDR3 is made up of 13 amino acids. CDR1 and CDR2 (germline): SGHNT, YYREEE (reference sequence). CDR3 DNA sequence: TGTGCCAGCAGCCCCAGCACGGGGGCTGAGCAGTTCTTC. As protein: CASSPSTGAEQFF.

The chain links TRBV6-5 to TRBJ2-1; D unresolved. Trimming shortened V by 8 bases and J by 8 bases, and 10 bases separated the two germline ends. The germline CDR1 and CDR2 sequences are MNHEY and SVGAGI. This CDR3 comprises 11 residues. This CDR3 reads CASGRFDEQFF. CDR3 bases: TGTGCCAGCGGAAGGTTTGATGAGCAGTTCTTC.

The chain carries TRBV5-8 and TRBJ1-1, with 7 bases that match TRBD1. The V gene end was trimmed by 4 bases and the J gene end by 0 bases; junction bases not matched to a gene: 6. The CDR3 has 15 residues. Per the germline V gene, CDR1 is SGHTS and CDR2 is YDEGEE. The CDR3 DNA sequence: TGTGCCAGCAGCCGGGGACAGATCATGAACACTGAAGCTTTCTTT. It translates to CASSRGQIMNTEAFF. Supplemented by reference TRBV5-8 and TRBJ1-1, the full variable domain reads EAGVTQSPTHLIKTRGQQATLRCSPISGHTSVYWYQQALGLGLQFLLWYDEGEERNRGNFPPRFSGRQFPNYSSELNVNALELEDSALYLCASSRGQIMNTEAFFGQGTRLTVV.

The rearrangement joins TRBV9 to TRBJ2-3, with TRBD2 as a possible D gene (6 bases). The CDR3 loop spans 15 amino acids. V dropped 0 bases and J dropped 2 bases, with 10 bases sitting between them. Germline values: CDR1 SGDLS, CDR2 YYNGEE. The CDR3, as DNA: TGTGCCAGCAGCGTAGGGGTAGCGGACACAGATACGCAGTATTTT. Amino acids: CASSVGVADTDTQYF.